This entry lists 10 T cell receptor beta chains sequenced from one sample in a study of vaccination and CD4 T cells after COVID-19. Treatment defined: roughly ten-day PBMC culture with coronavirus spike peptide pools or control peptides (ViraFEST assay). These receptors' antigens are unknown. At the Johns Hopkins FTIC core, DNA taken from cultured CD4+ T cells was sequenced by way of the Oncomine TCR Beta short-read assay. A single record per CDR3 protein comes from TCRdb applying MiXCR to the PCR reads. The sample yields about 12,000 distinct CDR3 sequences, roughly 52% seen once. Source material: CD4+ T cells from blood, cultured in vitro. Receptors were obtained from a human donor who had recovered from COVID-19.

The J gene is TRBJ2-3, the V gene TRBV6-2 or TRBV6-3, with 10 bases fitting TRBD2. The CDR3 length is 15 residues. The V gene end was trimmed by 10 bases and the J gene end by 6 bases; junction bases not matched to a gene: 13. Germline CDR1 reads MNHEY; CDR2 reads SVGEGT. Here the CDR3 DNA reads TGTGCCACCCAGTCCTCCAGCGGGGGGGAGGATACGCAGTATTTT. It is translated as CATQSSSGGEDTQYF.

The V and J genes are TRBV2 and TRBJ1-6; 10 bases line up with TRBD1. From germline, CDR1 is SNHLY and CDR2 FYNNEI. Trimming removed 7 bases from V and 5 bases from J; junction bases left unmatched: 8. This CDR3 region has 16 residues. The CDR3 spells CASTRGGQGHNSPLHF. CDR3 nucleotides: TGTGCCAGCACTCGAGGGGGACAGGGGCATAATTCACCCCTCCACTTT.

The V call is TRBV5-4, the J call TRBJ2-5; D could derive from TRBD1 or TRBD2 (6 bases each). Trimming took 0 bases from V and 1 from J, leaving 10 bases between them. Germline V gene lookup returns CDR1 SGHNT and CDR2 YYREEE (reference sequence). This CDR3 contains 15 residues. CDR3 sequence (DNA): TGTGCCAGCAGCTTGGAGGGGGGAGGCCAAGAGACCCAGTACTTC. This encodes CASSLEGGGQETQYF.

The chain employs TRBV11-2 and TRBJ1-2; tentative D call: TRBD1 (5 bases). With 0 bases removed from V and 6 bases from J, the gap between germline ends came to 14 bases. Germline assignment: CDR1 SGHAT and CDR2 FQNNGV. The length of the CDR3 is 15 residues. CDR3 loop: CASSLDRGSVDGYTF. The CDR3 DNA reads as TGTGCCAGCAGCTTAGATAGGGGTTCGGTCGATGGCTACACCTTC.

This rearrangement joins TRBV19 to TRBJ1-5, with D uncertain. This CDR3 is built from 14 residues. Germline CDR1 is LNHDA and CDR2 is SQIVND (reference sequence). The V end was cut by 4 bases, the J end by 5 bases, with 12 bases between. As DNA, the CDR3 is TGTGCCAGTAGTACAGTCAAAGCCCATCAGCCCCAGCATTTT. Translated, it gives CASSTVKAHQPQHF.

This clonotype has a handful of counts. The chain links TRBV6-2 or TRBV6-3 to TRBJ2-3; TRBD2 agrees at 8 bases. The CDR3 has 16 residues. V dropped 6 bases and J dropped 3; count of bases not matched to a gene: 11. Germline V lookup: CDR1 MNHEY, CDR2 SVGEGT. The CDR3: CASRPEAGAFTDTQYF. The CDR3 DNA sequence: TGTGCCAGCAGACCCGAAGCGGGGGCTTTTACAGATACGCAGTATTTT.

The chain combines TRBV6-1 with TRBJ1-4, with D maybe TRBD1 (5 bases). Germline V gene lookup returns CDR1 MNHNS and CDR2 SASEGT. The ends were cut back, 6 bases at V and 3 bases at J, with 14 bases in the middle. The CDR3 loop spans 15 amino acids. The DNA for the CDR3 is TGTGCCAGCAGGCAGACCCGGGGCCCTAATGAAAAACTGTTTTTT. This encodes CASRQTRGPNEKLFF.

This clonotype was picked up a small number of times. The chain combines TRBV7-9 with TRBJ1-3; tentatively, D is TRBD1 (5 bases). CDR1 and CDR2 (germline): SEHNR, FQNEAQ (reference sequence). This CDR3 spans 13 amino acids. Between the trimmed V and J ends, which lost 8 bases and 4 bases, there was a span of 12 bases. The CDR3 nucleotides read TGTGCCAGCCAGGGCTTCGGGGGAAACACCATATATTTT. Its translation is CASQGFGGNTIYF.

This clonotype was detected only a few times. The V and J genes are TRBV11-2 and TRBJ1-2; TRBD1 aligns across 9 bases. The CDR3 loop spans 13 amino acids. Germline CDR1 and CDR2: SGHAT and FQNNGV. The V segment lost 5 bases and the J segment 5 bases; nucleotides outside the gene matches: 3. CDR3 loop: CASSPDRGYGYTF. CDR3 DNA: TGTGCCAGCAGCCCGGACAGGGGATATGGCTACACCTTC.

This clonotype was recorded once. The gene calls are TRBV18 and TRBJ2-1; D gene unclear. This CDR3 has 16 residues. Trimming cost V 0 bases and J 7 bases, with 16 bases left between them. CDR1 and CDR2 from the germline V gene are KGHSH and LQKENI. The CDR3 DNA follows: TGTGCCAGCTCACCACCGTCCAGCCGGGCATTTAATGAGCAGTTCTTC. Its protein is CASSPPSSRAFNEQFF.